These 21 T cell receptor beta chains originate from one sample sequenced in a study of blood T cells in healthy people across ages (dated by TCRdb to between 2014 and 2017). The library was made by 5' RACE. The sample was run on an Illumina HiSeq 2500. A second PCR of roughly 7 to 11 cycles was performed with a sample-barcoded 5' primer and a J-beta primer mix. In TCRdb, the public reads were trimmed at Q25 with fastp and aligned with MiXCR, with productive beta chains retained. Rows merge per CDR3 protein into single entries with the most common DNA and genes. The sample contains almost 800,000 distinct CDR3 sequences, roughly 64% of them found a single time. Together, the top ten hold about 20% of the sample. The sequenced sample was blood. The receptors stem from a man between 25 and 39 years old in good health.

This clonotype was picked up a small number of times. This CDR3 is CASSGEHYEQYF. The CDR3 coding sequence is TGTGCCAGCTCAGGAGAGCATTACGAGCAGTACTTC. V usage is TRBV18 and J usage is TRBJ2-7, with unresolved D. Deletions cut 5 bases from V and 4 bases from J, with 9 bases between. Germline V gene lookup returns CDR1 KGHSH and CDR2 LQKENI. The CDR3 is 12 amino acids.

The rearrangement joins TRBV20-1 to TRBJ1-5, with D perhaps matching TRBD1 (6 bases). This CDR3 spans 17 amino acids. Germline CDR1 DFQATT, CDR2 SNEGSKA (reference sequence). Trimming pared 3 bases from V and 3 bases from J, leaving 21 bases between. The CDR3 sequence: CSARGGTDSGINQPQHF. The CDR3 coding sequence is TGCAGTGCTAGGGGGGGCACGGACTCCGGAATCAATCAGCCCCAGCATTTT.

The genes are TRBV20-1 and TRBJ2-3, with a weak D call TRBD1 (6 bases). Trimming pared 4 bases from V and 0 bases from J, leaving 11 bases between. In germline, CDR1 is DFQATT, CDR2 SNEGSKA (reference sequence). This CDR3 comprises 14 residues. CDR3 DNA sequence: TGCAGTGCTAAGACAGGAGCTAGCACAGATACGCAGTATTTT. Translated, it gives CSAKTGASTDTQYF.

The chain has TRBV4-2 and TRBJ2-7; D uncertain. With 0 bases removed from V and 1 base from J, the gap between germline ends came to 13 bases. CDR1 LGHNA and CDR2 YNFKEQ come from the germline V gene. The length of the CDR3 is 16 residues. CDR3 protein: CASSQDAASVSYEQYF. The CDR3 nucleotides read TGTGCCAGCAGCCAAGATGCTGCTTCCGTTTCCTACGAGCAGTACTTC.

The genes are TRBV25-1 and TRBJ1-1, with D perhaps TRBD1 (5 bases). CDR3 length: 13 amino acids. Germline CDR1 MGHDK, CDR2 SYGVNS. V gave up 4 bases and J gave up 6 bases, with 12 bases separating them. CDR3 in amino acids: CASSGGPNAEAFF. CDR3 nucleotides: TGTGCCAGCAGTGGGGGACCTAACGCTGAAGCTTTCTTT.

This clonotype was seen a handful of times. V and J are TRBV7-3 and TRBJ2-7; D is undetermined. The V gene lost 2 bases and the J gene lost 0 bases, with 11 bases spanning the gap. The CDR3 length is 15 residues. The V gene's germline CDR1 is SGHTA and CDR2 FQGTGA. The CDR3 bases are TGTGCCAGCAGCTTATATGCCGGGTACTCCTACGAGCAGTACTTC. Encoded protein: CASSLYAGYSYEQYF.

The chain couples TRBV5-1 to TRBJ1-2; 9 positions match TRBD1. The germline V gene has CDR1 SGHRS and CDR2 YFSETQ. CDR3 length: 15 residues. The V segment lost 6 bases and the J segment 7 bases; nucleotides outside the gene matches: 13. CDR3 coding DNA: TGCGCCAGCAACGGGGAGGACAGGGGTATCTCTGGCTACACCTTC. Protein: CASNGEDRGISGYTF.

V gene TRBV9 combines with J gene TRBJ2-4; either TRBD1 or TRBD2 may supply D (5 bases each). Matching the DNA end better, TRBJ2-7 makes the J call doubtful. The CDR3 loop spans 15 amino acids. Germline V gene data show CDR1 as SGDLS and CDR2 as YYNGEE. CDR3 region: CASSPSPGQLYEQYF. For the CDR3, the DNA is TGTGCCAGCAGCCCCTCACCGGGGCAGCTCTACGAGCAGTACTTC.

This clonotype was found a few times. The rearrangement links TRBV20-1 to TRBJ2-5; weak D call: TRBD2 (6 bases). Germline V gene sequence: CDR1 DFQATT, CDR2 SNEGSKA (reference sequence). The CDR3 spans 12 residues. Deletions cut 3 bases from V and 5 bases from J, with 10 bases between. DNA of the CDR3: TGCAGTGCTAGGACTAGTGAGGAGACCCAGTACTTC. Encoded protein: CSARTSEETQYF.

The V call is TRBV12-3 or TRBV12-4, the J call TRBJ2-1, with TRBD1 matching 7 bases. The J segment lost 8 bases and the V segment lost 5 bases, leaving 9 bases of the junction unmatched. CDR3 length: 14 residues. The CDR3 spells CASSPGTVYDEQFF. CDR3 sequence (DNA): TGTGCCAGCAGTCCTGGGACAGTTTACGATGAGCAGTTCTTC.

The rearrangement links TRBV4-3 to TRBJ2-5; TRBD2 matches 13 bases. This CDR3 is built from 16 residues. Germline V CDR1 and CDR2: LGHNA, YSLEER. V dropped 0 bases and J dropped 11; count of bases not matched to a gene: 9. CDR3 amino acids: CASSQDLGLAGYEQYF. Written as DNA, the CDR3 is TGCGCCAGCAGCCAAGACCTGGGACTAGCGGGATATGAGCAGTACTTC.

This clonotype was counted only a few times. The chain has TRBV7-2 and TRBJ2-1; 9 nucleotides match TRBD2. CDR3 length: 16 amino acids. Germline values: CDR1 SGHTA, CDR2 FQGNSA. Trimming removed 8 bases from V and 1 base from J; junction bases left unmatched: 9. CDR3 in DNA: TGTGCCAGCGCCGGAAATAGCGGGAGTTCCTACAATGAGCAGTTCTTC. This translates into CASAGNSGSSYNEQFF.

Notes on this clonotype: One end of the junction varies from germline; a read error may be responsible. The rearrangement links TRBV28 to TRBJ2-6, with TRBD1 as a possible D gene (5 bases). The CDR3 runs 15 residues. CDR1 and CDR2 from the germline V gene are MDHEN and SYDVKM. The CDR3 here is CASTLRGSGTNVLTF. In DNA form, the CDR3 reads TGTGCCAGCACTCTAAGGGGCTCTGGGACCAACGTCCTGACTTTC.

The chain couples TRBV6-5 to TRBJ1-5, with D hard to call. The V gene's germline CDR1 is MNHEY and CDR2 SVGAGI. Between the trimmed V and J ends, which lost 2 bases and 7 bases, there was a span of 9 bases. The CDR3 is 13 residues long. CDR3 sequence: CASSYGRGQPQHF. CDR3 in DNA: TGTGCCAGCAGTTACGGGCGGGGACAGCCCCAGCATTTT.

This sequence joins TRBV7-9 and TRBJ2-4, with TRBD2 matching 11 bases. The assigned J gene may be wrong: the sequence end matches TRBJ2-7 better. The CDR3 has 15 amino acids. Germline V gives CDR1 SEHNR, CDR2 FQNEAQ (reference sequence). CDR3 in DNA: TGTGCCAGCAGGGGACTAGCGGATGGTGATAACGAGCAGTACTTC. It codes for CASRGLADGDNEQYF.

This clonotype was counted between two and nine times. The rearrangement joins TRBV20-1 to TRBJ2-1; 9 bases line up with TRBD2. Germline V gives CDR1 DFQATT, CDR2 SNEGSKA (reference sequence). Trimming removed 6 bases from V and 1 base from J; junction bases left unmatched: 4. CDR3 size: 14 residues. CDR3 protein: CSAPAGGSYNEQFF. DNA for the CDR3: TGCAGTGCGCCAGCGGGAGGTTCCTACAATGAGCAGTTCTTC.

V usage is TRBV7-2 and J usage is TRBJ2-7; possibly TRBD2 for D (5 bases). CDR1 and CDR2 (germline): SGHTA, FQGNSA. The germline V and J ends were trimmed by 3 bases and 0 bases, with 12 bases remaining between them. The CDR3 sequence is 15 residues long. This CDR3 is CASSFDWESSYEQYF. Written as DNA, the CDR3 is TGTGCCAGCAGCTTCGACTGGGAGAGCTCCTACGAGCAGTACTTC.

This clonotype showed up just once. CDR3 protein: CASEENGLWEQYF. DNA for the CDR3: TGTGCCAGCGAGGAGAACGGACTATGGGAGCAGTACTTC. The rearrangement uses TRBV28 and TRBJ2-7, with D possibly being TRBD2 (6 bases). There are 13 residues in the CDR3. Germline CDR1 and CDR2: MDHEN and SYDVKM. Trimming removed 8 bases at V and 7 bases at J, with 18 bases between.

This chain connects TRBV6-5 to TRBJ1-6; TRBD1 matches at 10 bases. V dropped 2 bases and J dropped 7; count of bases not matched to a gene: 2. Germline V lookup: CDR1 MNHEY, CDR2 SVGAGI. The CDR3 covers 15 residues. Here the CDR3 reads CASSYQGQGNSPLHF. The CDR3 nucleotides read TGTGCCAGCAGTTACCAGGGACAGGGGAATTCACCCCTCCACTTT.

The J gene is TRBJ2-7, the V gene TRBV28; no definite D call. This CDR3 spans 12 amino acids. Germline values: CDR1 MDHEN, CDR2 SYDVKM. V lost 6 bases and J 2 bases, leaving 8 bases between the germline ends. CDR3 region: CASRGNTYEQYF. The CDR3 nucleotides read TGTGCCAGCAGAGGAAACACCTACGAGCAGTACTTC. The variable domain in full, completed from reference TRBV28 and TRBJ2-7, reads DVKVTQSSRYLVKRTGEKVFLECVQDMDHENMFWYRQDPGLGLRLIYFSYDVKMKEKGDIPEGYSVSREKKERFSLILESASTNQTSMYLCASRGNTYEQYFGPGTRLTVT.

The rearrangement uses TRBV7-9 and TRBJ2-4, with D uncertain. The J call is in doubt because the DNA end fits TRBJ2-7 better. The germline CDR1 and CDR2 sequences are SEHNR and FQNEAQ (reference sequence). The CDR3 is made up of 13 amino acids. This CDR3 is CASSLGLGNEQYF. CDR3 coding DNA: TGTGCCAGCAGCTTAGGGTTGGGGAACGAGCAGTACTTC.